The 15 T cell receptor beta chains given below trace back to one sample, sequenced in a study of control samples from healthy donors and cancer patients. Clones were read by immunoSEQ multiplex PCR, and TCRdb kept only the in-frame ones, dropping some. Of about 28,000 clones listed, 87% were seen once; the top ten hold less than 2%. Sequencing was done on a sample of PBMCs. The receptors here all came from a woman between 40 and 55 years old with lung cancer.

The V and J genes are TRBV24-1 and TRBJ2-1; D unresolved. Trimming removed 4 bases from V and 7 bases from J, with 7 bases in between. CDR1 KGHDR and CDR2 SFDVKD come from the germline V gene. The CDR3 sequence is 12 residues long. CDR3 nucleotide sequence: TGTGCCACCAGTGACACCATAAATGAGCAGTTCTTC. It translates to CATSDTINEQFF.

The J gene is TRBJ2-5, the V gene TRBV24-1; 9 positions match TRBD1. Germline V gene sequence: CDR1 KGHDR, CDR2 SFDVKD. The CDR3 consists of 14 residues. The V segment lost 5 bases and the J segment 4 bases; nucleotides outside the gene matches: 4. The CDR3 is CATSGDRVRETQYF. The DNA for the CDR3 is TGTGCCACCAGTGGGGACAGGGTGAGAGAGACCCAGTACTTC.

CDR3 bases: TGTGCCAGCAGTTACGGCGCTTATCAGCCCCAGCATTTT. Translated, it gives CASSYGAYQPQHF. The V gene is TRBV6-5, the J gene TRBJ1-5, with unresolved D. The ends were cut back, 2 bases at V and 5 bases at J, with 7 bases in the middle. The CDR3 has 13 residues. Germline CDR1 MNHEY, CDR2 SVGAGI.

This chain connects TRBV19 to TRBJ2-1; D gene unclear. V was clipped by 3 bases and J by 6 bases, with 12 bases between them. Germline V gene lookup returns CDR1 LNHDA and CDR2 SQIVND (reference sequence). The CDR3 is made up of 14 amino acids. CDR3 in DNA: TGTGCCAGTAGTATCTTGGGCAGATTCAATGAGCAGTTCTTC. It encodes CASSILGRFNEQFF.

The chain couples TRBV7-2 to TRBJ2-2; D is ambiguous. V lost 5 bases and J 0 bases, leaving 13 bases between the germline ends. The CDR3 has 16 residues. Per germline, CDR1 SGHTA and CDR2 FQGNSA. The CDR3 loop is CASSPDRTSNTGELFF. The CDR3, as DNA: TGTGCCAGCAGCCCGGACCGAACCTCGAACACCGGGGAGCTGTTTTTT.

The chain joins TRBV10-3 to TRBJ2-3; 9 nucleotides line up with TRBD2. The CDR3 runs to 15 residues. V gave up 4 bases and J gave up 3 bases; unmatched junction bases: 5. Per the germline V gene, CDR1 is ENHRY and CDR2 is SYGVKD. CDR3: CAISGAGGMTDTQYF. DNA of the CDR3: TGTGCCATCAGTGGAGCGGGGGGTATGACAGATACGCAGTATTTT.

The V call is TRBV25-1, the J call TRBJ1-1; D is uncertain. Germline CDR1 MGHDK, CDR2 SYGVNS. Trimming stripped 6 bases from V and 3 bases from J, with 11 bases between. This CDR3 contains 13 residues. The CDR3 loop reads CASREGRYTEAFF. The CDR3, as DNA: TGTGCCAGCAGGGAGGGAAGATACACTGAAGCTTTCTTT.

The V gene is TRBV19, the J gene TRBJ1-1; D unclear. Germline V gene sequence: CDR1 LNHDA, CDR2 SQIVND (reference sequence). The germline V and J ends were trimmed by 6 bases and 0 bases, with 14 bases remaining between them. There are 15 residues in the CDR3. Here the CDR3 reads CASRTTDLMNTEAFF. DNA of the CDR3: TGTGCCAGTAGAACAACGGACTTGATGAACACTGAAGCTTTCTTT.

This chain connects TRBV28 to TRBJ1-2; 7 bases are shared with TRBD1. The CDR3 is 13 residues long. Germline-derived CDR1 and CDR2 are MDHEN and SYDVKM. The CDR3 DNA sequence: TGTGCTTATGGCAGGGGGGATTACTATGGCTACACCTTC. Translation gives CAYGRGDYYGYTF.

V is TRBV30 and J is TRBJ1-2, with D perhaps TRBD1 (6 bases). Germline V gene lookup returns CDR1 GTSNPN and CDR2 SVGIG (reference sequence). V shed 1 base and J shed 8 bases, with 11 bases lying between them. The CDR3 consists of 12 residues. The CDR3 reads CAWSAEGGGYTF. Written as DNA, the CDR3 is TGTGCCTGGAGTGCTGAGGGGGGAGGCTACACCTTC.

This clone came up once. V is TRBV29-1 and J is TRBJ2-7; 7 bases fit TRBD2. CDR3 length equals 13 residues. The V segment lost 7 bases and the J segment 6 bases; nucleotides outside the gene matches: 12. Looked up from germline, CDR1 is SQVTM and CDR2 is ANQGSEA. DNA of the CDR3: TGCAGCGGGGGGGGTGATACGGGTGGCGAGCAGTACTTC. It is translated as CSGGGDTGGEQYF.

The rearrangement uses TRBV5-6 and TRBJ1-4; 8 bases are a match to TRBD1. Germline V CDR1 and CDR2: SGHDT, YYEEEE. The V gene end was trimmed by 4 bases and the J gene end by 11 bases; junction bases not matched to a gene: 7. The CDR3 loop spans 13 amino acids. The CDR3 coding sequence is TGTGCCAGCAGCGGGACAGGATCCACCAAACTGTTTTTT. It is translated as CASSGTGSTKLFF.

The V call is TRBV5-6, the J call TRBJ1-1; possible D gene TRBD1, 5 bases. CDR3 length equals 13 residues. Trimming left V 5 bases short and J 0 bases short, with 8 bases between. Germline V gene lookup returns CDR1 SGHDT and CDR2 YYEEEE. CDR3 protein: CASSRGLNTEAFF. The CDR3 DNA follows: TGTGCCAGCAGTAGGGGTTTGAACACTGAAGCTTTCTTT.

This clone was observed once. The CDR3 protein is CASSPIEGGYTF. The DNA of the CDR3 is TGTGCCAGCAGCCCGATAGAGGGGGGCTACACCTTC. This sequence joins TRBV7-9 and TRBJ1-2; D perhaps matches TRBD1 (5 bases). CDR3 length: 12 residues. The V gene's germline CDR1 is SEHNR and CDR2 FQNEAQ (reference sequence). The V and J ends lost 5 bases and 8 bases respectively, with 12 bases between them.

The chain is built from TRBV5-1 and TRBJ1-1, with TRBD1 matching over 9 bases. CDR3 size: 17 residues. Germline loops: CDR1 SGHRS, CDR2 YFSETQ. The V gene end was trimmed by 3 bases and the J gene end by 1 base; junction bases not matched to a gene: 10. CDR3: CASSWTGPGQGNTEAFF. The CDR3 bases are TGCGCCAGCAGCTGGACAGGACCGGGACAGGGGAACACTGAAGCTTTCTTT.